This TCR beta chain was identified in a study of T cell changes during pregnancy in multiple sclerosis. CDR3 length: 14 residues. Trimming took 7 bases from V and 0 from J, leaving 10 bases between them. The germline V gene encodes CDR1 MDHEN and CDR2 SYDVKM. Profiling relied on immunoSEQ multiplex PCR, and the TCRdb table lists in-frame clones only, not all of them. Of 50,000 or so clones in the sample, less than 95% were seen once. The chain combines TRBV28 with TRBJ1-5; D unresolved. Material: CD4+ T cells from peripheral blood mononuclear cells, obtained in the third trimester of pregnancy. The receptor's source is a female donor with multiple sclerosis, enrolled in a pregnancy study. The chain's CDR3 is CASTDTYSNQPQHF. CDR3 sequence (DNA): TGTGCCAGCACAGACACTTATAGCAATCAGCCCCAGCATTTT.